This T cell receptor (beta chain) was found in a study of blood T cell repertoires in COVID-19. Looking at the study overall: Sample material is recorded as cDNA or gDNA derived from T cells, B-cell-depleted T cells, or PBMCs.

This clone has a handful of counts. V lost 6 bases to trimming and J lost 7 bases; unmatched junction nucleotides: 8. The CDR3 loop spans 13 amino acids. Germline V gives CDR1 MNHEY, CDR2 SMNVEV (reference sequence). In the original workflow: Counts of nucleated cells, estimated from reference gene primer amplification, were obtained. This table comes from immunoSEQ multiplex PCR, and its TCRdb copy is limited to in-frame clones, with some not included. The V and J calls and clone size are taken from that table; D and trimming were inferred from the DNA. Among more than 10,000 clones, about 88% were seen once, and the ten largest hold roughly 2.6%.

Sequenced material: peripheral blood. The receptor's source is a human donor in a cohort sampled during active COVID-19. This sequence joins TRBV27 and TRBJ2-7, with TRBD1 identical over 8 bases. CDR3 sequence: CASSPGTGWEQYF. The CDR3 DNA sequence: TGTGCCAGCAGCCCCGGGACAGGTTGGGAGCAGTACTTC.